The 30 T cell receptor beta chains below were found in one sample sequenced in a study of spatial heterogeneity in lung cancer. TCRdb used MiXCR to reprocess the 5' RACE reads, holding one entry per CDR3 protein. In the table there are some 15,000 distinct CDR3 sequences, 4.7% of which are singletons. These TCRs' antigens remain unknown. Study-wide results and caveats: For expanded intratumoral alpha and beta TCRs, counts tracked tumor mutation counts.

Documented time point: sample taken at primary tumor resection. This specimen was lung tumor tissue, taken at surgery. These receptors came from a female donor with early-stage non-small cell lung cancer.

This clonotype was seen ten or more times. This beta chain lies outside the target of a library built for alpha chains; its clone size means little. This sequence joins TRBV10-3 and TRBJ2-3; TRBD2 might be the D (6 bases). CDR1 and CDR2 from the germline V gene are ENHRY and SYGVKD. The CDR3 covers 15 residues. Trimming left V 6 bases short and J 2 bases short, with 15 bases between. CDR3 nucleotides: TGTGCCATCAGGGGGACCCGGACTACCACAGATACGCAGTATTTT. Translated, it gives CAIRGTRTTTDTQYF.

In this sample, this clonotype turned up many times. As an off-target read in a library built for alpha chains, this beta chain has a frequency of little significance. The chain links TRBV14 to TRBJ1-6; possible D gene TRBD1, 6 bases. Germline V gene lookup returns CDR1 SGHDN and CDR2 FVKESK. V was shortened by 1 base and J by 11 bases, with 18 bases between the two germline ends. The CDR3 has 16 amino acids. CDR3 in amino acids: CASSQVGGRRVAPLHF. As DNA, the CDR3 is TGTGCCAGCAGCCAAGTTGGGGGCCGCAGGGTGGCACCCCTCCACTTT.

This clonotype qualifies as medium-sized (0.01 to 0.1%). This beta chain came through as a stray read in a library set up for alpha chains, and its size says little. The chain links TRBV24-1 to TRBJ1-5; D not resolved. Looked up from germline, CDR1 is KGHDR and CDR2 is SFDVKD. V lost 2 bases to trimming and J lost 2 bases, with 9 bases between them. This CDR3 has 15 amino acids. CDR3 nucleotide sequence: TGTGCCACCAGTGATTCCCTCGGGGGCAATCAGCCCCAGCATTTT. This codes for CATSDSLGGNQPQHF.

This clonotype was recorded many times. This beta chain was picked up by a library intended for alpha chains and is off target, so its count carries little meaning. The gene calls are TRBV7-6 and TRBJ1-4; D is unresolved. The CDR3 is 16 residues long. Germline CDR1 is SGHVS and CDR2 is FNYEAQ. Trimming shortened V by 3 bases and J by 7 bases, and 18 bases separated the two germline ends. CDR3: CASSFSGSGFSEKLFF. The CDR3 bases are TGTGCCAGCAGCTTTAGTGGGTCGGGATTTAGTGAAAAACTGTTTTTT.

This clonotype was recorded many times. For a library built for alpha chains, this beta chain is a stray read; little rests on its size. DNA of the CDR3: TGTGCCAGCAGTGAGACCACAGACAGGGGGGTTCAGCCCCAGCATTTT. Translating it yields CASSETTDRGVQPQHF. The V gene is TRBV2, the J gene TRBJ1-5, with 9 nucleotides matching TRBD1. Germline CDR1 SNHLY, CDR2 FYNNEI. This CDR3 is 16 amino acids long. Trimming took 3 bases from V and 6 from J; bases not matched to a gene: 9.

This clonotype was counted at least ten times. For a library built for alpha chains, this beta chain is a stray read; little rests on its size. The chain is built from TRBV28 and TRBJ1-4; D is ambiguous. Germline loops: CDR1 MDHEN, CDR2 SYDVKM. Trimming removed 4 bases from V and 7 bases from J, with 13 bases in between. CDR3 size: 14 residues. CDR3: CASSSGLEGEKLFF. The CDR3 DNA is TGTGCCAGCAGTTCCGGACTAGAAGGTGAAAAACTGTTTTTT. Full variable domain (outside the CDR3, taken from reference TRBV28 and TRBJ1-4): DVKVTQSSRYLVKRTGEKVFLECVQDMDHENMFWYRQDPGLGLRLIYFSYDVKMKEKGDIPEGYSVSREKKERFSLILESASTNQTSMYLCASSSGLEGEKLFFGSGTQLSVL.

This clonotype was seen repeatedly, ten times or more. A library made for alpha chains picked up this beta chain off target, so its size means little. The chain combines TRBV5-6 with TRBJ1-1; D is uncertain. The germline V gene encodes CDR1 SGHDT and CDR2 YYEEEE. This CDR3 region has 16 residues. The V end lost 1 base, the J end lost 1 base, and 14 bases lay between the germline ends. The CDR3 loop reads CASSLLRASANTEAFF. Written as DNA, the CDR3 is TGTGCCAGCAGCTTGTTACGGGCCTCGGCGAACACTGAAGCTTTCTTT.

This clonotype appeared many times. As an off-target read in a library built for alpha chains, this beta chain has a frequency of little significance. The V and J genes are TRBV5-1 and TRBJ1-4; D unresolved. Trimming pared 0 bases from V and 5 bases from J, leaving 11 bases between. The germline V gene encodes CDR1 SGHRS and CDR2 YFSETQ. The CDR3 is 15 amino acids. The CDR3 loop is CASSLVPLRNEKLFF. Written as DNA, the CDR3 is TGCGCCAGCAGCTTGGTGCCACTACGGAATGAAAAACTGTTTTTT.

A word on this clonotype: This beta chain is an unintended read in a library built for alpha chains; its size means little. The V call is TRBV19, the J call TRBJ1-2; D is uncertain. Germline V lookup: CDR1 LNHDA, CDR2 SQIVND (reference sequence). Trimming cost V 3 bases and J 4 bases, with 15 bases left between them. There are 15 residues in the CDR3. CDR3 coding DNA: TGTGCCAGTAGTATGTCGGCAGGCCCTCCCTATGGCTACACCTTC. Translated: CASSMSAGPPYGYTF. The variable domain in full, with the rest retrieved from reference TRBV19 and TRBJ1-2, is DGGITQSPKYLFRKEGQNVTLSCEQNLNHDAMYWYRQDPGQGLRLIYYSQIVNDFQKGDIAEGYSVSREKKESFPLTVTSAQKNPTAFYLCASSMSAGPPYGYTFGSGTRLTVV.

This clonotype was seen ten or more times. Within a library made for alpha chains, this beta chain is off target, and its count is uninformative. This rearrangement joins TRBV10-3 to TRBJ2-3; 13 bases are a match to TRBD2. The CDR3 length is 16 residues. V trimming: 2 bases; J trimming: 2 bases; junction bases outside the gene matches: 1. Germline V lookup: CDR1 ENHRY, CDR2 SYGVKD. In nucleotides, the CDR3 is TGTGCCATCAGTGAGGGACTAGCGGGGGCCACAGATACGCAGTATTTT. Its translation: CAISEGLAGATDTQYF.

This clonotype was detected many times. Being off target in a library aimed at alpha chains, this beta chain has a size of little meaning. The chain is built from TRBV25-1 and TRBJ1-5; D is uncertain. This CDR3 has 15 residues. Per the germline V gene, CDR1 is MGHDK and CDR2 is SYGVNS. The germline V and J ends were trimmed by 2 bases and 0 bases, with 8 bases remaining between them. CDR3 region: CASSEGSYSNQPQHF. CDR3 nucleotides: TGTGCCAGCAGTGAAGGGAGTTATAGCAATCAGCCCCAGCATTTT.

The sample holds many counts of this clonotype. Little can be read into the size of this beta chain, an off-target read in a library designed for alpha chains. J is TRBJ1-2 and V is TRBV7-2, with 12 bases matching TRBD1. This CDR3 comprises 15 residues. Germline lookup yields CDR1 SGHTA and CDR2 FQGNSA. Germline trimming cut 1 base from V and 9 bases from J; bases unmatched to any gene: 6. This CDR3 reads CASSLGIGTGGSYTF. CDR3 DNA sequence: TGTGCCAGCAGCTTAGGTATCGGGACAGGGGGCAGCTACACCTTC.

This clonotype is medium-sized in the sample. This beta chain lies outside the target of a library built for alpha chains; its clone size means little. The CDR3 sequence is CSARKGAGDTEAFF. The DNA for the CDR3 is TGCAGTGCTAGAAAGGGGGCGGGAGACACTGAAGCTTTCTTT. The chain recombines TRBV20-1 with TRBJ1-1, with TRBD1 matching 7 bases. Germline V gives CDR1 DFQATT, CDR2 SNEGSKA (reference sequence). V was clipped by 2 bases and J by 3 bases; unmatched bases: 6. The CDR3 contains 14 residues.

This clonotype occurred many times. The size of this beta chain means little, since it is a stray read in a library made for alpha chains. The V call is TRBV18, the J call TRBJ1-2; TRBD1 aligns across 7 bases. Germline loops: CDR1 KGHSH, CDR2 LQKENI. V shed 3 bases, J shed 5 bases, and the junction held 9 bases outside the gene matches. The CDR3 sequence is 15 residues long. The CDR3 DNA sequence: TGTGCCAGCTCACCCCTTGACAGGGACTCGTATGGCTACACCTTC. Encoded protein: CASSPLDRDSYGYTF.

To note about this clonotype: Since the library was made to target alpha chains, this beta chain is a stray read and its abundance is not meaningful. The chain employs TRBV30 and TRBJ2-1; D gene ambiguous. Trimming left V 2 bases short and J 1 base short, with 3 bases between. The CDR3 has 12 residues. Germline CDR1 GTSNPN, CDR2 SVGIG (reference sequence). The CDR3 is CAWSRSYNEQFF. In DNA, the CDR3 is TGTGCCTGGAGTAGGTCCTACAATGAGCAGTTCTTC.

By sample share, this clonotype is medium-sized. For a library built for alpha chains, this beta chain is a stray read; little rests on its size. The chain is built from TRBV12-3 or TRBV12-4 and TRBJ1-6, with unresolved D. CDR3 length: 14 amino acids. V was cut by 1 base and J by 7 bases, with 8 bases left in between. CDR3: CASSLGAGNSPLHF. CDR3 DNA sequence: TGTGCCAGCAGTTTAGGGGCGGGCAATTCACCCCTCCACTTT.

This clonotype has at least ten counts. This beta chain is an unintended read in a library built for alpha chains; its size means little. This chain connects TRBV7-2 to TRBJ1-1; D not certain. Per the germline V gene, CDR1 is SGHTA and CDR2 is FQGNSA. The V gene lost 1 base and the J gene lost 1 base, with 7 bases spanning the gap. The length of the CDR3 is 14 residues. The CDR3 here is CASSLVGSNTEAFF. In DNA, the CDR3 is TGTGCCAGCAGCTTAGTGGGATCGAACACTGAAGCTTTCTTT.

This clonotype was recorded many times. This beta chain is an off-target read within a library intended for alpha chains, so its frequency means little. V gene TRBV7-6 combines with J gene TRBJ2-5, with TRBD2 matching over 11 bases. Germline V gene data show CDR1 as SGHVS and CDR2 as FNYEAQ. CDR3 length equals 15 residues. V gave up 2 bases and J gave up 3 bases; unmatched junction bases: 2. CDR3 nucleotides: TGTGCCAGCAGCTTAAATAGCGGGGGGGAAGAGACCCAGTACTTC. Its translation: CASSLNSGGEETQYF.

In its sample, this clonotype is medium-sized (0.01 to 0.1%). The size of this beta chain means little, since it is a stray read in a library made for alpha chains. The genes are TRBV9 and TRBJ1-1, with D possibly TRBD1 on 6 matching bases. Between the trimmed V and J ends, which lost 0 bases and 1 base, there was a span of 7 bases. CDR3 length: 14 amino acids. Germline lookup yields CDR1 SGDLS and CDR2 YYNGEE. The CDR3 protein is CASSVVGQNTEAFF. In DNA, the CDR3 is TGTGCCAGCAGCGTAGTGGGACAGAACACTGAAGCTTTCTTT.

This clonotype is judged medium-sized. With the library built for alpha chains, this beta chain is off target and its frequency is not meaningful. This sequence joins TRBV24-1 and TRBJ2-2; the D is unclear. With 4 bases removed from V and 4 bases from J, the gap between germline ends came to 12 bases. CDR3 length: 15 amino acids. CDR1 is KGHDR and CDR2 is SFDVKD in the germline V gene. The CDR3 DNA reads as TGTGCCACCAGTGACCGACGGATTCGCACCGGGGAGCTGTTTTTT. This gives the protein CATSDRRIRTGELFF.

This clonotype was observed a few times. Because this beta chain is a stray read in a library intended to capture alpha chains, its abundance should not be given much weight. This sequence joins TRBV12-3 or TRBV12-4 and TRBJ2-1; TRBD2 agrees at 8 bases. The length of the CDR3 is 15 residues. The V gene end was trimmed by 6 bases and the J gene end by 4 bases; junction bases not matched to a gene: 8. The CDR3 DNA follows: TGTGCCAGCAGCCTTAGCGGGGCCCGGTACAATGAGCAGTTCTTC. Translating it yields CASSLSGARYNEQFF.

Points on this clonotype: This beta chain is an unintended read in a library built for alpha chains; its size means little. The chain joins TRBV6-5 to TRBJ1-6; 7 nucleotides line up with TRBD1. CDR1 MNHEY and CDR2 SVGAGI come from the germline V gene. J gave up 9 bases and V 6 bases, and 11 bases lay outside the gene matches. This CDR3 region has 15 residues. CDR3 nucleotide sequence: TGTGCCAGCAGGAGAGACAGGGATAACAGTTCACCCCTCCACTTT. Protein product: CASRRDRDNSSPLHF.

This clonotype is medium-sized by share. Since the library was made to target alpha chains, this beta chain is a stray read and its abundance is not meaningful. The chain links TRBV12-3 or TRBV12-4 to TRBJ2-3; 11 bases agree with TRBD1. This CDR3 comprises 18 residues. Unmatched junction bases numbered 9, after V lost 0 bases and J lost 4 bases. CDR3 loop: CASSLALGTGGRADTQYF. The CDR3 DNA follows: TGTGCCAGCAGTTTAGCGCTTGGGACAGGGGGGCGGGCAGATACGCAGTATTTT.

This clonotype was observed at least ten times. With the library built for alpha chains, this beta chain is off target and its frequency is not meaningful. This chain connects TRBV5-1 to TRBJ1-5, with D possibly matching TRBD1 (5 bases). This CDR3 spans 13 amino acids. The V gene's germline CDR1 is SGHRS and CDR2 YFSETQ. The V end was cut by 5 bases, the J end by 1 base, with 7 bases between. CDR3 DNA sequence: TGCGCCAGCAGACGGGACAGCAATCAGCCCCAGCATTTT. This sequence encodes CASRRDSNQPQHF. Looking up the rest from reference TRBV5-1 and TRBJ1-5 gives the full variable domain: KAGVTQTPRYLIKTRGQQVTLSCSPISGHRSVSWYQQTPGQGLQFLFEYFSETQRNKGNFPGRFSGRQFSNSRSEMNVSTLELGDSALYLCASRRDSNQPQHFGDGTRLSIL.

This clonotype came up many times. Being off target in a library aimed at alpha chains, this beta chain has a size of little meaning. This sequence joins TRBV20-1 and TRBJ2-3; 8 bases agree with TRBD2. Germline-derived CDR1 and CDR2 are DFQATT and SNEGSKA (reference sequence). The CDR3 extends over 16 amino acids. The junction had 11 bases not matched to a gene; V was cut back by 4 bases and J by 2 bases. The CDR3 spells CSAKFLAGGDTDTQYF. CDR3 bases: TGCAGTGCTAAATTCTTGGCGGGGGGCGACACAGATACGCAGTATTTT.

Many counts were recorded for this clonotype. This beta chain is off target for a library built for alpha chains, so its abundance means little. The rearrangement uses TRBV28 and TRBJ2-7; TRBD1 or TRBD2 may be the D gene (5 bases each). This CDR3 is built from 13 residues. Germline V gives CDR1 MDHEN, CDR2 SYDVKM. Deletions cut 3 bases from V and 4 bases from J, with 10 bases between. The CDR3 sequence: CASSFRDRYEQYF. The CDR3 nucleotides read TGTGCCAGCAGTTTCAGGGACCGTTACGAGCAGTACTTC.

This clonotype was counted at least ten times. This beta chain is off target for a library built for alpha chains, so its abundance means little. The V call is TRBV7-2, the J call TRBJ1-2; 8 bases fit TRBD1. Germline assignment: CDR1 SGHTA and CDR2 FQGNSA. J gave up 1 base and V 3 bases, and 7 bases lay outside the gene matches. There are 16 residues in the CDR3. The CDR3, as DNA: TGTGCCAGCAGCTTTCGGACAGGGACGCTTAACTATGGCTACACCTTC. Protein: CASSFRTGTLNYGYTF.

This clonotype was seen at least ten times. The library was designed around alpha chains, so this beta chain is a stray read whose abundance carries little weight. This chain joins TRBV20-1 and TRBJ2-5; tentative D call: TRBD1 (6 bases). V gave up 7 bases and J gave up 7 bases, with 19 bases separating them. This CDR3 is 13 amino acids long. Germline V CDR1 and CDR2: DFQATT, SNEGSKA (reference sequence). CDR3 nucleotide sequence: TGCAGTGTATCGTCCAGGGGAAAAGGGACCCAGTACTTC. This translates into CSVSSRGKGTQYF.

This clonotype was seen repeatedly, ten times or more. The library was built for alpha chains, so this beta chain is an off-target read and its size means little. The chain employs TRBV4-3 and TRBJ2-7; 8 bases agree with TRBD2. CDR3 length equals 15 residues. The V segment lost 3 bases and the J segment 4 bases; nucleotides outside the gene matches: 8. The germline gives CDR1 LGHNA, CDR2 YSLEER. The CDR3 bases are TGCGCCAGCAGCCAGGGGACTAGTTTAGTGTACGAGCAGTACTTC. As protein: CASSQGTSLVYEQYF.

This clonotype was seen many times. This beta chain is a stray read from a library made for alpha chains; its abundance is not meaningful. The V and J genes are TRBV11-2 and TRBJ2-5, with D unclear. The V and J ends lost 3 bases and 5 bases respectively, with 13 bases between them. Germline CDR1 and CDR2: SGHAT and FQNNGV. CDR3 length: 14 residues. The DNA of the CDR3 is TGTGCCAGCAGCTTCGACCTAGGAGATGAGACCCAGTACTTC. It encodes CASSFDLGDETQYF.